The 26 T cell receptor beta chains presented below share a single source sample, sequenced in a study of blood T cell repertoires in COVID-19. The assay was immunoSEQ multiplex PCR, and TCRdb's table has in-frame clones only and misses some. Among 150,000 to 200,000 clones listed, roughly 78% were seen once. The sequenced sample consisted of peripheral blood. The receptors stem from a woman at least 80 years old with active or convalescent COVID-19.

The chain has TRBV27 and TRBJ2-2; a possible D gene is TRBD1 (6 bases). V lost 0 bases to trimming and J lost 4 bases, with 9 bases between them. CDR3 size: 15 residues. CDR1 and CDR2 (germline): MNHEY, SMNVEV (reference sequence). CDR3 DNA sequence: TGTGCCAGCAGTTTATCACAGGGCGGCACCGGGGAGCTGTTTTTT. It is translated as CASSLSQGGTGELFF.

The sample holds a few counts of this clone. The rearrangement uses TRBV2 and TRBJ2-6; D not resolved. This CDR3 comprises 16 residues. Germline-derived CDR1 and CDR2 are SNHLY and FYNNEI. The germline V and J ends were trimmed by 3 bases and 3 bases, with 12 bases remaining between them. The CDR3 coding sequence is TGTGCCAGCAGTGAGCTAGGTCTCGGTGGGGCCAACGTCCTGACTTTC. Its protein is CASSELGLGGANVLTF. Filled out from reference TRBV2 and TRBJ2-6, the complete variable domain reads EPEVTQTPSHQVTQMGQEVILRCVPISNHLYFYWYRQILGQKVEFLVSFYNNEISEKSEIFDDQFSVERPDGSNFTLKIRSTKLEDSAMYFCASSELGLGGANVLTFGAGSRLTVL.

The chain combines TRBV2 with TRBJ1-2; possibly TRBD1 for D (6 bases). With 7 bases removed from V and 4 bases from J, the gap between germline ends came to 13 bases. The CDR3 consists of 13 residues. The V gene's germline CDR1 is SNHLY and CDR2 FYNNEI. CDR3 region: CASIGDIGYGYTF. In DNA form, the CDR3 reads TGTGCCAGCATCGGGGACATTGGCTATGGCTACACCTTC.

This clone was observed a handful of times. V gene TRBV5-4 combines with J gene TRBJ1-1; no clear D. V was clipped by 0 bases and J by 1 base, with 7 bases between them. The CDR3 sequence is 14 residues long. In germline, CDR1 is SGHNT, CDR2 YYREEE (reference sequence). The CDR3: CASSLARANTEAFF. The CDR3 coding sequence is TGTGCCAGCAGCTTGGCACGAGCGAACACTGAAGCTTTCTTT. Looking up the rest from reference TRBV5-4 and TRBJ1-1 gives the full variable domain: ETGVTQSPTHLIKTRGQQVTLRCSSQSGHNTVSWYQQALGQGPQFIFQYYREEENGRGNFPPRFSGLQFPNYSSELNVNALELDDSALYLCASSLARANTEAFFGQGTRLTVV.

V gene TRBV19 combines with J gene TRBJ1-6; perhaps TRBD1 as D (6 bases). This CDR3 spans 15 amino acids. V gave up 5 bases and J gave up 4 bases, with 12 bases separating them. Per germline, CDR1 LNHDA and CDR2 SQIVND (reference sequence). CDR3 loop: CASSPRQEYNSPLHF. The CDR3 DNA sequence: TGTGCCAGTAGTCCACGACAGGAGTATAATTCACCCCTCCACTTT.

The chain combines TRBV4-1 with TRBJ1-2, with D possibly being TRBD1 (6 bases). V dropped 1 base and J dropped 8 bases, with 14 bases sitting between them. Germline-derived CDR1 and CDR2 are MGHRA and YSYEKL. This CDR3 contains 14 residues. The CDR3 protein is CASSQAGVGRGYTF. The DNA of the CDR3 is TGCGCCAGCAGCCAAGCAGGGGTCGGCCGAGGCTACACCTTC.

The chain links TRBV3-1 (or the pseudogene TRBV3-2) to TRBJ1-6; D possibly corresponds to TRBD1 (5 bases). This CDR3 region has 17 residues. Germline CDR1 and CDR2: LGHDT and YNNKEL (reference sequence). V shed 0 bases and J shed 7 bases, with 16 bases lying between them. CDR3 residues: CASSQETNGGVNSPLHF. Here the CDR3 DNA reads TGTGCCAGCAGCCAAGAGACGAATGGGGGGGTAAATTCACCCCTCCACTTT.

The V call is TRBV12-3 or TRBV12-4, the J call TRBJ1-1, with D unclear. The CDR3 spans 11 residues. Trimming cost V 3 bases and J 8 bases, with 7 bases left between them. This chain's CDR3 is CASSFAYEAFF. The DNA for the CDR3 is TGTGCCAGCAGTTTCGCCTACGAAGCTTTCTTT.

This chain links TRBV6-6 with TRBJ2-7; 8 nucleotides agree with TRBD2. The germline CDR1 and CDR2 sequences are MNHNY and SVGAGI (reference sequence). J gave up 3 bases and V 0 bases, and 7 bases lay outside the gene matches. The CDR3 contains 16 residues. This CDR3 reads CASSYSRRAGGYEQYF. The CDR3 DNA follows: TGTGCCAGCAGTTACTCGAGACGGGCGGGAGGCTACGAGCAGTACTTC.

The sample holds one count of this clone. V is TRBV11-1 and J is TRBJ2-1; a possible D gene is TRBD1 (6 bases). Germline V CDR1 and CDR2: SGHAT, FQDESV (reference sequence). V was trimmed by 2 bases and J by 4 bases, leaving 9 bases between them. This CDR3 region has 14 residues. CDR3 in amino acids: CASSLRQGYNEQFF. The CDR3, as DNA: TGTGCCAGCAGCTTACGGCAGGGGTACAATGAGCAGTTCTTC.

The CDR3 DNA sequence: TGTGCCAGCAGCTCAGGGGTGTACAGGGCCGAAGAGACCCAGTACTTC. Residues: CASSSGVYRAEETQYF. V gene TRBV3-1 (or the pseudogene TRBV3-2) combines with J gene TRBJ2-5; weak D call: TRBD1 (6 bases). This CDR3 comprises 16 residues. The V and J ends lost 5 bases and 3 bases respectively, with 19 bases between them. CDR1 LGHDT and CDR2 YNNKEL come from the germline V gene (reference sequence).

CDR3 loop: CASSYSDRGLIQGYTF. The CDR3 nucleotides read TGTGCCAGCAGTTACTCCGACAGGGGATTAATTCAGGGCTACACCTTC. The chain employs TRBV28 and TRBJ1-2; 8 nucleotides match TRBD1. V was pared by 4 bases and J by 8 bases, with 15 bases of the junction left unmatched. Germline lookup yields CDR1 MDHEN and CDR2 SYDVKM. The CDR3 is 16 residues long.

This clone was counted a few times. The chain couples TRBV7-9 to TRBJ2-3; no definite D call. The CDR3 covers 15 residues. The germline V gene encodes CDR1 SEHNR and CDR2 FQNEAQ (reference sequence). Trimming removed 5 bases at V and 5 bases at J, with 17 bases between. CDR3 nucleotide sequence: TGTGCCAGCAGCCAAATAGCCATCAGTGGAGATACGCAGTATTTT. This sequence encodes CASSQIAISGDTQYF.

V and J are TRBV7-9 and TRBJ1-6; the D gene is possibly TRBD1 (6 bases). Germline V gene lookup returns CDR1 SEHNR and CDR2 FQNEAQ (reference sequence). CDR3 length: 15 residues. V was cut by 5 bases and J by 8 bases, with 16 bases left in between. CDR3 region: CASSTRQVAHSPLHF. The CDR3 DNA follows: TGTGCCAGCAGCACGAGACAGGTGGCTCATTCACCCCTCCACTTT. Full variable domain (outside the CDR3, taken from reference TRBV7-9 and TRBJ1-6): DTGVSQNPRHKITKRGQNVTFRCDPISEHNRLYWYRQTLGQGPEFLTYFQNEAQLEKSRLLSDRFSAERPKGSFSTLEIQRTEQGDSAMYLCASSTRQVAHSPLHFGNGTRLTVT.

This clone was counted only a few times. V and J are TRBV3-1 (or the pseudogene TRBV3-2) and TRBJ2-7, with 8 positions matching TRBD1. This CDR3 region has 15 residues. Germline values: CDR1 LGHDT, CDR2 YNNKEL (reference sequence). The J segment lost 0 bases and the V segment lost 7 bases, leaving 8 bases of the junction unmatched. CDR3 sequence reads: CASTKDRDLSYEQYF. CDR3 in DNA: TGTGCCAGCACTAAGGACAGGGACCTCTCCTACGAGCAGTACTTC.

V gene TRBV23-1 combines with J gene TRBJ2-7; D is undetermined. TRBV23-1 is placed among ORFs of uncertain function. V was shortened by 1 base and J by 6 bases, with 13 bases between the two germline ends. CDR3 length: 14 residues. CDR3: CASSQYSPLLEQYF. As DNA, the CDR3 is TGCGCCAGCAGTCAATATTCCCCGCTACTCGAGCAGTACTTC.

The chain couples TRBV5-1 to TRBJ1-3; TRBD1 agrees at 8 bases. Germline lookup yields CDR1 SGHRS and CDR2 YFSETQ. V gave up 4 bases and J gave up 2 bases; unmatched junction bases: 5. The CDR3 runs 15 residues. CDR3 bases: TGCGCCAGCAGCGGACCGACAGGGGCTGGAAACACCATATATTTT. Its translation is CASSGPTGAGNTIYF.

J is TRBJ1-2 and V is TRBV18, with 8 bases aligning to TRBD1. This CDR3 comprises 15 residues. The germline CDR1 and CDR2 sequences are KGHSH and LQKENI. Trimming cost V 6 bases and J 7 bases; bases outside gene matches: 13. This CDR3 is CASSSVKEDRGGYTF. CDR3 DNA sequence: TGTGCCAGCTCGTCAGTAAAAGAAGACAGGGGTGGCTACACCTTC.

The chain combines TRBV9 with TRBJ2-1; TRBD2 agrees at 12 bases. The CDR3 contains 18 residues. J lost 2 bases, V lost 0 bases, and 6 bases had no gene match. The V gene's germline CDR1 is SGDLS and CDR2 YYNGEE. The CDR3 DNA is TGTGCCAGCAGCGTAGCGTCTAGCGGGGGGGCCGCCTACAATGAGCAGTTCTTC. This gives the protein CASSVASSGGAAYNEQFF.

The DNA of the CDR3 is TGTGCCAGCAGCCGGGGGGCTTCCGAGCAGTACTTC. Translated, it gives CASSRGASEQYF. The chain combines TRBV27 with TRBJ2-7, with D perhaps TRBD2 (7 bases). CDR1 is MNHEY, CDR2 SMNVEV, per germline (reference sequence). This CDR3 has 12 residues. V lost 6 bases and J lost 6, with 12 bases in between.

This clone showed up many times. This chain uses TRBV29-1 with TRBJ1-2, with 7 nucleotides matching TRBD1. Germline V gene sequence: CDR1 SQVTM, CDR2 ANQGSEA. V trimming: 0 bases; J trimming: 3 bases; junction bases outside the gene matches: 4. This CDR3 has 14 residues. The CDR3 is CSVEDWGTDYGYTF. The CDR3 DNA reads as TGCAGCGTTGAAGATTGGGGGACAGACTATGGCTACACCTTC. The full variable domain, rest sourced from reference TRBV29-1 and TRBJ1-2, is SAVISQKPSRDICQRGTSLTIQCQVDSQVTMMFWYRQQPGQSLTLIATANQGSEATYESGFVIDKFPISRPNLTFSTLTVSNMSPEDSSIYLCSVEDWGTDYGYTFGSGTRLTVV.

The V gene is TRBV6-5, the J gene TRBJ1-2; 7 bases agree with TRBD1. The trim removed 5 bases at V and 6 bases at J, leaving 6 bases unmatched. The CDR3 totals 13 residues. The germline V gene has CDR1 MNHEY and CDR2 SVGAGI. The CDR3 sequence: CASSIRTGDGYTF. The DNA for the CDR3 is TGTGCCAGCAGTATTCGGACAGGAGATGGCTACACCTTC.

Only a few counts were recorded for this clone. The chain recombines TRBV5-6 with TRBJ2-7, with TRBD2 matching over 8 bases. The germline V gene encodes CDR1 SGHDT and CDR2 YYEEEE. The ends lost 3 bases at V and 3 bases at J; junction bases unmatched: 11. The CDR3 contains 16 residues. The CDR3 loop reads CASSSSIASGLYEQYF. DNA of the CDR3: TGTGCCAGCAGCTCATCCATAGCTAGCGGGCTCTACGAGCAGTACTTC.

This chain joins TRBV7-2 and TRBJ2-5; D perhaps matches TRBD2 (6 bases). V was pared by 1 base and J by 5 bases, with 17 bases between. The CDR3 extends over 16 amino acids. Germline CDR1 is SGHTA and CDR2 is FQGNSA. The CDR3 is CASSLGSGGSVETQYF. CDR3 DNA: TGTGCCAGCAGCTTAGGGTCCGGGGGATCGGTGGAGACCCAGTACTTC.

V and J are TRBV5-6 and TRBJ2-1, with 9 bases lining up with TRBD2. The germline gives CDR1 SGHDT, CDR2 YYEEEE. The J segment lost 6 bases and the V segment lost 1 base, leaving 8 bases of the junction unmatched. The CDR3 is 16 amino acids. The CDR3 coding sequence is TGTGCCAGCAGCTTGCTCGGAGCGGGGGGAACCAATGAGCAGTTCTTC. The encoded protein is CASSLLGAGGTNEQFF. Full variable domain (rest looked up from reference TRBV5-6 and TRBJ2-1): DAGVTQSPTHLIKTRGQQVTLRCSPKSGHDTVSWYQQALGQGPQFIFQYYEEEERQRGNFPDRFSGHQFPNYSSELNVNALLLGDSALYLCASSLLGAGGTNEQFFGPGTRLTVL.

This CDR3 reads CASSKGQGQIWADTQYF. The CDR3 DNA is TGTGCCAGCAGCAAAGGCCAGGGACAGATATGGGCAGATACGCAGTATTTT. The rearrangement joins TRBV21-1 to TRBJ2-3; the DNA was not compared with TRBD1, the D call given in the table. TRBV21-1 is a pseudogene locus. The CDR3 length is 17 residues.